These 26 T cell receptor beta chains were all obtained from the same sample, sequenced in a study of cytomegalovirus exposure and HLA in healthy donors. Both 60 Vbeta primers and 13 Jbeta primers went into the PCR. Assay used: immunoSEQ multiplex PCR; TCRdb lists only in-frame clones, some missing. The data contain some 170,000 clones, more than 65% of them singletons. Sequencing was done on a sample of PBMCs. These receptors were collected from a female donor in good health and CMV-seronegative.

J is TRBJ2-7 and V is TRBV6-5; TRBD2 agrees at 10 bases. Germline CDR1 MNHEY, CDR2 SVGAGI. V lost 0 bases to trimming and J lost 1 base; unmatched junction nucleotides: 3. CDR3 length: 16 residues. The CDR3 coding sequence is TGTGCCAGCAGTTACTCCGCTAGCGGGGGTTCCTACGAGCAGTACTTC. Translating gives CASSYSASGGSYEQYF.

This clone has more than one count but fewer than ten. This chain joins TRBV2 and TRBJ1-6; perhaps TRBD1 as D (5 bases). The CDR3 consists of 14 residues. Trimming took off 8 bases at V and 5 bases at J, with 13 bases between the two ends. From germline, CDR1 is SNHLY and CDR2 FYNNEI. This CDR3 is CASLPRTHNSPLHF. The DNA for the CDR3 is TGTGCCAGCCTACCTCGGACACATAATTCACCCCTCCACTTT. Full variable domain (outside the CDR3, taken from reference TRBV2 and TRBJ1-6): EPEVTQTPSHQVTQMGQEVILRCVPISNHLYFYWYRQILGQKVEFLVSFYNNEISEKSEIFDDQFSVERPDGSNFTLKIRSTKLEDSAMYFCASLPRTHNSPLHFGNGTRLTVT.

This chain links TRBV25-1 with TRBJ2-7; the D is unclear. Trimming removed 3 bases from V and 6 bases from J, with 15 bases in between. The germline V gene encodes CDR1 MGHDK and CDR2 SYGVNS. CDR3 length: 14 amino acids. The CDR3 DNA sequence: TGTGCCAGCAGTGATGCTGGATTCCTAGGCGAGCAGTACTTC. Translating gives CASSDAGFLGEQYF.

CDR3 DNA sequence: TGCAGCGTTGCAAGTGAACTTGGTAAAGGCTACACCTTC. Translated: CSVASELGKGYTF. This chain joins TRBV29-1 and TRBJ1-2, with D unresolved. V dropped 4 bases and J dropped 8 bases, with 17 bases sitting between them. This CDR3 contains 13 residues. Looked up from germline, CDR1 is SQVTM and CDR2 is ANQGSEA. The variable domain in full, completed from reference TRBV29-1 and TRBJ1-2, reads SAVISQKPSRDICQRGTSLTIQCQVDSQVTMMFWYRQQPGQSLTLIATANQGSEATYESGFVIDKFPISRPNLTFSTLTVSNMSPEDSSIYLCSVASELGKGYTFGSGTRLTVV.

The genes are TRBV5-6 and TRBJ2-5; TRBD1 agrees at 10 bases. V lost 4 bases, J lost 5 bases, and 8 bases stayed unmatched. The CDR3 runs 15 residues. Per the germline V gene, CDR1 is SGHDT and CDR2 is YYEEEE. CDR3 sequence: CASSPRDRGAETQYF. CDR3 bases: TGTGCCAGCAGCCCCCGGGACAGGGGCGCGGAGACCCAGTACTTC.

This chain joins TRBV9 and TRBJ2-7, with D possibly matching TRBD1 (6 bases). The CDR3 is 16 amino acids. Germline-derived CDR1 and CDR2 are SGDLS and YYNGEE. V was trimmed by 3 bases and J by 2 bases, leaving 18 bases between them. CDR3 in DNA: TGTGCCAGCAGCGCCGCCCCCCTGGGACACCCCTACGAGCAGTACTTC. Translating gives CASSAAPLGHPYEQYF.

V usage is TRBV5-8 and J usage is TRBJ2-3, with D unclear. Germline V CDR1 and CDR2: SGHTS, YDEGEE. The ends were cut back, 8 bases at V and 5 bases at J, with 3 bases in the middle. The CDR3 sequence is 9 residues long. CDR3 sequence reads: CASRDTQYF. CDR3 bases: TGTGCCAGTCGAGATACGCAGTATTTT.

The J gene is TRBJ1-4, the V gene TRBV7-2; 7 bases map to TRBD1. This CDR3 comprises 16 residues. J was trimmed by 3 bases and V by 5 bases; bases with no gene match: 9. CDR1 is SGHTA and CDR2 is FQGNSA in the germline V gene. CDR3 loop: CASSLIPGTANEKLFF. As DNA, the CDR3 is TGTGCCAGCAGCCTTATCCCCGGGACAGCTAATGAAAAACTGTTTTTT.

DNA of the CDR3: TGTGCCAGCTCACTAGTTAGACTAGCGGGGACCAGTACTTCCTACAATGAGCAGTTCTTC. This gives the protein CASSLVRLAGTSTSYNEQFF. The chain recombines TRBV18 with TRBJ2-1; 11 bases align to TRBD2. J gave up 1 base and V 4 bases, and 15 bases lay outside the gene matches. CDR1 and CDR2 from the germline V gene are KGHSH and LQKENI. This CDR3 comprises 20 residues.

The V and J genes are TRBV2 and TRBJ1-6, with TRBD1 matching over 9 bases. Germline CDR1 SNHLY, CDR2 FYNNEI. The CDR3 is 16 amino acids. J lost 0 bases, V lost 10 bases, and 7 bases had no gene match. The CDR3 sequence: CATPGTGNSYNSPLHF. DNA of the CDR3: TGTGCCACCCCGGGGACAGGGAACTCCTATAATTCACCCCTCCACTTT. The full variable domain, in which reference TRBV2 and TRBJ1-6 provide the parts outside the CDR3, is EPEVTQTPSHQVTQMGQEVILRCVPISNHLYFYWYRQILGQKVEFLVSFYNNEISEKSEIFDDQFSVERPDGSNFTLKIRSTKLEDSAMYFCATPGTGNSYNSPLHFGNGTRLTVT.

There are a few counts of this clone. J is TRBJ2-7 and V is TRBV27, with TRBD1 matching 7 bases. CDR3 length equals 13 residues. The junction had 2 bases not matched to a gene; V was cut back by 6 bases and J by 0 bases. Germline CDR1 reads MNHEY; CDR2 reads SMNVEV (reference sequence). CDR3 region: CASRGGPSYEQYF. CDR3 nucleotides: TGTGCCAGCAGAGGGGGCCCCTCCTACGAGCAGTACTTC.

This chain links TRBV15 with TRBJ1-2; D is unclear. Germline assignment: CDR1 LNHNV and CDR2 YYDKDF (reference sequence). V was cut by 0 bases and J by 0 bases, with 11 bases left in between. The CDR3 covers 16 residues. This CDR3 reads CATSRESAEANYGYTF. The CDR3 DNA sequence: TGTGCCACCAGCAGAGAGTCCGCAGAAGCTAACTATGGCTACACCTTC.

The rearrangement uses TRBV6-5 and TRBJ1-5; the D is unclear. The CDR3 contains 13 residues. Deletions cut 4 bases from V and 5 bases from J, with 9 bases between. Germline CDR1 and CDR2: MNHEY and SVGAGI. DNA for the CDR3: TGTGCCAGCAGTTCAATACTACATCAGCCCCAGCATTTT. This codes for CASSSILHQPQHF.

CDR3 region: CASSYYAGLVYEQYF. Here the CDR3 DNA reads TGTGCCAGCAGCTATTACGCAGGATTAGTCTACGAGCAGTACTTC. The V gene is TRBV5-6, the J gene TRBJ2-7; D is undetermined. The germline V and J ends were trimmed by 3 bases and 3 bases, with 16 bases remaining between them. The CDR3 is 15 amino acids. Germline V lookup: CDR1 SGHDT, CDR2 YYEEEE.

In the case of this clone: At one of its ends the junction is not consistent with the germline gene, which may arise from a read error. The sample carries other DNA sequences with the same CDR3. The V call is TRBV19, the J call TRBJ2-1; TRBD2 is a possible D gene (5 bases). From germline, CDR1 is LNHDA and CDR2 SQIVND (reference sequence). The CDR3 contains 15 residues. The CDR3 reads CASSVSVSSYNEQFF. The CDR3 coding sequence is TGCGCCAGTAGTGTTAGCGTGAGCTCCTACAATGAGCAGTTCTTC.

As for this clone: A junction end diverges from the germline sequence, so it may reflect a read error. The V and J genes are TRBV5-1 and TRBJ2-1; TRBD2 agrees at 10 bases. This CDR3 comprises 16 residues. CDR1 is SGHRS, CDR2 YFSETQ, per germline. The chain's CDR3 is CANSLVTSGPYNEQFF. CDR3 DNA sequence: TGCGCCAACAGCTTGGTGACTAGCGGGCCCTACAATGAGCAGTTCTTC. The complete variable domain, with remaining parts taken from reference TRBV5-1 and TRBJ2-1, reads KAGVTQTPRYLIKTRGQQVTLSCSPISGHRSVSWYQQTPGQGLQFLFEYFSETQRNKGNFPGRFSGRQFSNSRSEMNVSTLELGDSALYLCANSLVTSGPYNEQFFGPGTRLTVL.

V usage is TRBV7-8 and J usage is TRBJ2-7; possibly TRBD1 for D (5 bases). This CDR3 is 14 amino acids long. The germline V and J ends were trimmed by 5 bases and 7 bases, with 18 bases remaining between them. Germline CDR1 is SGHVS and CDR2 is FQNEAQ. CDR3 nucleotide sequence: TGTGCCAGCAGCCGCGATGGTGGCAGGGCAGAGCAGTACTTC. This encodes CASSRDGGRAEQYF.

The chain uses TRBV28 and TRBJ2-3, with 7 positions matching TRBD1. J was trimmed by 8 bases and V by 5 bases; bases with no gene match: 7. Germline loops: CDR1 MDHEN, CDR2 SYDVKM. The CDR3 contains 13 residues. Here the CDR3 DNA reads TGTGCCAGCAGTCCAAAGACAGGGCGTACGCAGTATTTT. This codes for CASSPKTGRTQYF.

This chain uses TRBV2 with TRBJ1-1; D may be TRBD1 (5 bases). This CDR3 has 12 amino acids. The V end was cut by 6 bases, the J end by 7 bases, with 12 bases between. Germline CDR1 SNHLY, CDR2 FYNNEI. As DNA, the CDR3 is TGTGCCAGCAGAGTGGGGCGTAATGAAGCTTTCTTT. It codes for CASRVGRNEAFF.

The CDR3 here is CASSLDRAAFF. In nucleotides, the CDR3 is TGTGCCAGCAGTTTAGACAGGGCGGCTTTCTTT. The chain is built from TRBV28 and TRBJ1-1; 7 bases are a match to TRBD1. Germline trimming cut 2 bases from V and 11 bases from J; bases unmatched to any gene: 2. CDR1 MDHEN and CDR2 SYDVKM come from the germline V gene. The CDR3 is 11 amino acids.

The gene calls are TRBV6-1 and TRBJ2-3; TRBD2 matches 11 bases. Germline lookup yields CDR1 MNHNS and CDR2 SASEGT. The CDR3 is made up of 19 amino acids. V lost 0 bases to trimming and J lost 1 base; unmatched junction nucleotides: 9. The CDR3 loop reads CASSEAVAGGPGGTDTQYF. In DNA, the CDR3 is TGTGCCAGCAGTGAAGCAGTAGCGGGAGGGCCGGGGGGCACAGATACGCAGTATTTT.

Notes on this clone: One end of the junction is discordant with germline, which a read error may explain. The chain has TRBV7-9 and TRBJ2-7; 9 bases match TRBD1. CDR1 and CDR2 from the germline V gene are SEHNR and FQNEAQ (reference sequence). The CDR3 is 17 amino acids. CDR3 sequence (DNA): TGTTCCAGCAGCCTAGAGTCCCAAACAGGGGGCTACAACGAGCAGTACTTC. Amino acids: CSSSLESQTGGYNEQYF.

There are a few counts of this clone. CDR3 loop: CASSPDLDRNTEAFF. The DNA of the CDR3 is TGCGCCAGCAGCCCCGACCTGGACAGAAACACTGAAGCTTTCTTT. The V call is TRBV4-1, the J call TRBJ1-1; weak D call: TRBD1 (6 bases). The CDR3 runs 15 residues. V lost 4 bases and J lost 2, with 14 bases in between. Germline V gives CDR1 MGHRA, CDR2 YSYEKL.

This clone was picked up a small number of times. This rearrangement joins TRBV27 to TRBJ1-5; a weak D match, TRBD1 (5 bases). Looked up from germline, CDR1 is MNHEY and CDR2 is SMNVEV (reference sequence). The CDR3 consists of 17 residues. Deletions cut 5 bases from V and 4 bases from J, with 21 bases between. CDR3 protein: CASSPSGWQGTNQPQHF. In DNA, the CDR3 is TGTGCCAGCAGTCCCTCCGGTTGGCAGGGAACGAATCAGCCCCAGCATTTT.

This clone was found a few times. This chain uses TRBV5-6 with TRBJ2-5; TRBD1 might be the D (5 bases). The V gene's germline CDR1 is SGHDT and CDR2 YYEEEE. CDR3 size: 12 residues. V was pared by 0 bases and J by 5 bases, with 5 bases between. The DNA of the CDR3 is TGTGCCAGCAGCTTGGAGGGGGAGACCCAGTACTTC. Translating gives CASSLEGETQYF.

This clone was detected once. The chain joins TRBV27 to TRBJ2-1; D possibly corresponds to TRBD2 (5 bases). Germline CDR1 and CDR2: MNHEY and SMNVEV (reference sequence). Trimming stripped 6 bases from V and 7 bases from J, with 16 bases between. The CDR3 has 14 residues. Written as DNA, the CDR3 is TGTGCCAGCAGCGTCGGGAACCTACTAAATGAGCAGTTCTTC. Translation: CASSVGNLLNEQFF.